Sequencing of this TCR beta chain was carried out in a study of blood T cell repertoires in COVID-19. About the study: COVID-19 samples collected from the United States, Italy and Spain covered acute and convalescent phases.

Profiled with immunoSEQ multiplex PCR; TCRdb holds only in-frame clones, not every one. Of roughly 180,000 clones in the sample, about 81% were seen once. The sequence was obtained from a woman of 80 years or more with COVID-19, enrolled during active disease. Specimen: peripheral blood.

The CDR3 DNA reads as TGTGCCAGCAGTTACGGGACAGATCCCTACGAGCAGTACTTC. It is translated as CASSYGTDPYEQYF. The genes are TRBV6-5 and TRBJ2-7; 7 bases map to TRBD1. Germline loops: CDR1 MNHEY, CDR2 SVGAGI. V lost 2 bases to trimming and J lost 2 bases; unmatched junction nucleotides: 3. This CDR3 is 14 amino acids long.